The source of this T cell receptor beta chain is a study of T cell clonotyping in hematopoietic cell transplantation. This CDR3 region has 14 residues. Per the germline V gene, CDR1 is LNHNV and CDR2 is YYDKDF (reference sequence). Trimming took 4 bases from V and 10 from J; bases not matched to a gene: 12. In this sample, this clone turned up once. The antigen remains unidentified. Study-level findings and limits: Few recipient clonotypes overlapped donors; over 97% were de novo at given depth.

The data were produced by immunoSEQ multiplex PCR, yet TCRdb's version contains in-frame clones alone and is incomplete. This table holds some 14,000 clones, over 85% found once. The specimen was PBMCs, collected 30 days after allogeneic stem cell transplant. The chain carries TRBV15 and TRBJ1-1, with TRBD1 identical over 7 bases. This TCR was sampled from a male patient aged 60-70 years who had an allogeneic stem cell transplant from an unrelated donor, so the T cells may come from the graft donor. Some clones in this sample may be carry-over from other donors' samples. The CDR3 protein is CATSTPGGGSGAFF. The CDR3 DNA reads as TGTGCCACCAGCACCCCGGGAGGGGGCTCCGGAGCTTTCTTT. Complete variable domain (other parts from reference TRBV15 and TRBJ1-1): DAMVIQNPRYQVTQFGKPVTLSCSQTLNHNVMYWYQQKSSQAPKLLFHYYDKDFNNEADTPDNFQSRRPNTSFCFLDIRSPGLGDTAMYLCATSTPGGGSGAFFGQGTRLTVV.